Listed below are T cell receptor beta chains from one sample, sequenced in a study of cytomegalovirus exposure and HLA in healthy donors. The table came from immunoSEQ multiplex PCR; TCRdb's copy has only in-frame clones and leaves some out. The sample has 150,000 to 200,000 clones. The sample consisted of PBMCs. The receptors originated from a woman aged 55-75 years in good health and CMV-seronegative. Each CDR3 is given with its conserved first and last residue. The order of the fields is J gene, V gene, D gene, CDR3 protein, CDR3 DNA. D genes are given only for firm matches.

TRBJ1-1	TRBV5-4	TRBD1	CASSLAGQIEAFF	TGTGCCAGCAGCTTGGCGGGACAGATAGAAGCTTTCTTT
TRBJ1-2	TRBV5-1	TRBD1	CASTSGDRLGYTF	TGCGCCAGCACCTCCGGGGACAGGTTGGGCTACACCTTC
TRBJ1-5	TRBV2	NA	CASRRDSNQPQHF	TGTGCCAGCAGGAGGGATAGCAATCAGCCCCAGCATTTT
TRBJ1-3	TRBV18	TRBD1	CASSPGTENTIYF	TGTGCCAGCTCACCAGGGACAGAAAACACCATATATTTT
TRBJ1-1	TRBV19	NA	CASRAGATEAFF	TGTGCCAGTAGAGCAGGGGCGACTGAAGCTTTCTTT
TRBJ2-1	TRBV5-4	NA	CASSLQREDEQFF	TGTGCCAGCAGCTTGCAGAGGGAAGATGAGCAGTTCTTC
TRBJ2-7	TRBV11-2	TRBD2	CASSPRAGTSSYEQYF	TGTGCCAGCAGCCCCCGAGCCGGGACTAGCTCCTACGAGCAGTACTTC
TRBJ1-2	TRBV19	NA	CASSVDSYGYTF	TGTGCCAGTAGTGTTGACAGCTATGGCTACACCTTC
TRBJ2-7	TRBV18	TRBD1	CASSPGQGALGEQYF	TGTGCCAGCTCACCCGGACAGGGGGCACTGGGGGAGCAGTACTTC
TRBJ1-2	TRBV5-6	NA	CASRVIGANYGYTF	TGTGCCAGCAGGGTCATAGGAGCTAACTATGGCTACACCTTC
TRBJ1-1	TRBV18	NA	CASSPMETEYTEAFF	TGTGCCAGCTCACCAATGGAGACAGAATACACTGAAGCTTTCTTT
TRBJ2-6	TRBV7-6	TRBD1	CASSPRTGGVSGANVLTF	TGTGCCAGCAGCCCACGGACAGGGGGTGTCTCTGGGGCCAACGTCCTGACTTTC
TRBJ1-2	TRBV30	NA	CAWSTGYGYTF	TGTGCCTGGAGTACCGGCTATGGCTACACCTTC
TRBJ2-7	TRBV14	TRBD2	CASSPSGTTYEQYF	TGTGCCAGCAGCCCTAGCGGCACGACCTACGAGCAGTACTTC
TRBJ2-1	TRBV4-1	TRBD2	CASSQDPGLAWIF	TGCGCCAGCAGCCAAGATCCGGGACTAGCGTGGATCTTC
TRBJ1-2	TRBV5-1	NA	CASSLEGGRYGYTF	TGCGCCAGCAGCTTGGAGGGAGGTAGATATGGCTACACCTTC
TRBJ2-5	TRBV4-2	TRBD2	CASSQDGGDQETQYF	TGTGCCAGCAGCCAAGATGGGGGGGACCAAGAGACCCAGTACTTC
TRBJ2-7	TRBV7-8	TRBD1	CASSLDGTGWEEQYF	TGTGCCAGCAGCTTAGACGGGACAGGGTGGGAAGAGCAGTACTTC
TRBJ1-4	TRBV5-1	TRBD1	CASSRDRDYEKLFF	TGCGCCAGCAGTCGGGACAGGGATTATGAAAAACTGTTTTTT
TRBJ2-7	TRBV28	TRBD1	CASRLTGVRNEQYF	TGTGCCAGCAGGCTGACAGGGGTCAGAAACGAGCAGTACTTC
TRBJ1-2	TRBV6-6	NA	CASIRGRDIDNYGYTF	TGTGCCAGCATTAGAGGTCGGGACATCGATAACTATGGCTACACCTTC
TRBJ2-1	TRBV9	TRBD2	CASSITSDRDNEQFF	TGTGCCAGCAGCATTACTAGCGACAGAGACAATGAGCAGTTCTTC
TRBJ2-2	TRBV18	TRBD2	CASSPQRDNTGELFF	TGTGCCAGCTCACCACAGCGGGATAACACCGGGGAGCTGTTTTTT
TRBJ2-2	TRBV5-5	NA	CASSLLTVTGELFF	TGTGCCAGCAGCTTGTTGACAGTCACCGGGGAGCTGTTTTTT
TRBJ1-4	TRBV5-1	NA	CASSLASGTNEKLFF	TGCGCCAGCAGCTTGGCGTCAGGGACTAATGAAAAACTGTTTTTT
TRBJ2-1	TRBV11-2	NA	CASSLAGTSNQQFF	TGTGCCAGCAGCTTAGCAGGGACTTCCAATCAGCAGTTCTTC
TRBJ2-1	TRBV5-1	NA	CASSGGTDRVYNEQFF	TGCGCCAGCAGCGGAGGGACAGATCGTGTCTACAATGAGCAGTTCTTC
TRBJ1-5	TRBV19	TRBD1	CASRTGGTNQPQHF	TGTGCCAGTAGAACAGGGGGGACCAATCAGCCCCAGCATTTT
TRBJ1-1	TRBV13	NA	CASSGTENTEAFF	TGTGCCAGCAGCGGTACAGAGAACACTGAAGCTTTCTTT
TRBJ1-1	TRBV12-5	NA	CASGPDLQLNTEAFF	TGTGCTAGTGGCCCGGACTTACAATTGAACACTGAAGCTTTCTTT
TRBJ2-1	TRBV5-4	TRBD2	CASSLAGGGGIEQFF	TGTGCCAGCAGCCTAGCGGGAGGTGGAGGAATTGAGCAGTTCTTC
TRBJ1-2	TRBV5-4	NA	CASSLRGAGSYGYTF	TGTGCCAGCAGCTTGCGGGGGGCGGGGTCCTATGGCTACACCTTC
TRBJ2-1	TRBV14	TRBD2	CASSLSGGNEQFF	TGTGCCAGCTCACTGAGCGGGGGGAATGAGCAGTTCTTC
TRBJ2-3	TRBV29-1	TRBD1	CSVGQGGVADTQYF	TGCAGCGTGGGACAGGGAGGGGTAGCAGATACGCAGTATTTT
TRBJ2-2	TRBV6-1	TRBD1	CASSERPQGALNTGELFF	TGTGCCAGCAGTGAGCGCCCGCAGGGGGCCTTGAACACCGGGGAGCTGTTTTTT
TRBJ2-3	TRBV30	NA	CAWSSSDTQYF	TGTGCCTGGAGTTCCTCAGATACGCAGTATTTT
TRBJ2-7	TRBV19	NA	CASSTAGRSYEQYF	TGTGCCAGTAGTACCGCGGGCAGGTCCTACGAGCAGTACTTC
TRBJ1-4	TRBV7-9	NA	CASSRGQNEKLFF	TGTGCCAGCAGCCGCGGACAAAATGAAAAACTGTTTTTT
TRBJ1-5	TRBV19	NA	CASSPRTVLGNQPQHF	TGTGCCAGTAGTCCGAGGACTGTCCTGGGCAATCAGCCCCAGCATTTT
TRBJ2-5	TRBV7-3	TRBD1	CASSPGQRETQYF	TGTGCCAGCAGCCCGGGACAGCGCGAGACCCAGTACTTC
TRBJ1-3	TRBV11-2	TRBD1	CASSLRQGASTIYF	TGTGCCAGCAGCTTAAGACAGGGGGCGAGCACCATATATTTT
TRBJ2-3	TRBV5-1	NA	CASSIRQGTDTQYF	TGCGCCAGCAGCATTCGACAGGGCACAGATACGCAGTATTTT
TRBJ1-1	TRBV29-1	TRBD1	CSGRTGGTEAFF	TGCAGCGGTCGAACAGGGGGCACGGAAGCTTTCTTT
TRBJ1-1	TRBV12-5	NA	CASGLVTVGATEAFF	TGTGCTAGTGGTTTGGTAACGGTAGGAGCCACTGAAGCTTTCTTT
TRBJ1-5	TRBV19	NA	CASSINPSVNQPQHF	TGTGCCAGTAGTATCAACCCCAGCGTAAATCAGCCCCAGCATTTT
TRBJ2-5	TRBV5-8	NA	CASSFRGRYQETQYF	TGTGCCAGCAGCTTCAGGGGACGGTACCAAGAGACCCAGTACTTC
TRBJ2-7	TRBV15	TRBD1	CATSREDRFPYEQYF	TGTGCCACCAGCAGGGAGGACAGGTTTCCGTACGAGCAGTACTTC
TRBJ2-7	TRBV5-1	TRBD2	CASSSDLAGVGTYEQYF	TGCGCCAGCAGCTCTGATCTAGCGGGGGTAGGGACCTACGAGCAGTACTTC
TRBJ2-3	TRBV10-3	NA	CAISDLPGRGTTDTQYF	TGTGCCATCAGTGACCTACCCGGCCGAGGAACCACAGATACGCAGTATTTT
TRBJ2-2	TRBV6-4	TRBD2	CASSTTSGASTGELFF	TGTGCCAGCAGCACTACTAGCGGGGCCAGCACCGGGGAGCTGTTTTTT
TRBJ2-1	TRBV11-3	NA	CASSAGQNEQFF	TGTGCCAGCAGCGCCGGACAGAATGAGCAGTTCTTC
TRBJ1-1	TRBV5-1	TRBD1	CASSLWGTGVAGEAFF	TGCGCCAGCAGCTTGTGGGGGACAGGGGTAGCGGGTGAAGCTTTCTTT
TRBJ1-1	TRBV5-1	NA	CASSVLPGRNTEAFF	TGCGCCAGCAGCGTCCTCCCGGGGAGGAACACTGAAGCTTTCTTT